Sequencing of this T cell receptor (beta chain) was carried out in a study of T cell repertoires in cytomegalovirus infection. TCRdb redid the calling of the reads with MiXCR, one entry per CDR3 protein. The data show about 600,000 distinct CDR3 sequences, 24% seen once. This clonotype was detected ten times or more. As yet, its antigen is unknown. Points from the study as a whole: Cumulative public TCR beta family frequency identified CMV carriers with the relevant HLA.

This clonotype was sampled from a human donor in good health (CMV status not recorded). Some clones in this sample may be carry-over from other donors' samples. The sample consisted of CD8+ T cells from PBMCs.

CDR3: CASSLKHREDEQFF. CDR3 in DNA: TGTGCCAGCAGTCTCAAGCACAGGGAGGATGAGCAGTTCTTC. V gene TRBV28 combines with J gene TRBJ2-1; the D call may be TRBD1 or TRBD2 (6 bases each). The CDR3 is made up of 14 amino acids. Germline values: CDR1 MDHEN, CDR2 SYDVKM. Trimming cost V 5 bases and J 8 bases, with 16 bases left between them.